One sample yielded the 5 T cell receptor beta chains listed below, sequenced in a study of CD8 T cells in ankylosing spondylitis. From the 5' RACE reads, TCRdb called clonotypes with MiXCR, one entry per CDR3 protein. The sample contains some 240,000 distinct CDR3 sequences, 8% to 9.5% of which appear only once. Source material: blood, either unsorted or a sorted T cell fraction (not recorded which). These receptors were collected from a male donor with ankylosing spondylitis or in good health (not recorded which).

This clonotype has at least ten counts. The chain is built from TRBV19 and TRBJ1-4; D unclear. The CDR3 contains 13 residues. The germline V and J ends were trimmed by 4 bases and 6 bases, with 9 bases remaining between them. Germline CDR1 and CDR2: LNHDA and SQIVND (reference sequence). Written as DNA, the CDR3 is TGTGCCAGTAGTACGGGGAGTGATGAAAAACTGTTTTTT. The encoded protein is CASSTGSDEKLFF.

In this sample, this clonotype turned up many times. This chain joins TRBV19 and TRBJ1-2; tentative D call: TRBD1 (5 bases). The CDR3 totals 13 residues. V lost 8 bases, J lost 4 bases, and 14 bases lay in between. Germline values: CDR1 LNHDA, CDR2 SQIVND (reference sequence). The CDR3 loop reads CASLPGTTYGYTF. CDR3 sequence (DNA): TGTGCCAGTCTCCCCGGGACGACCTATGGCTACACCTTC.

The chain combines TRBV12-3 or TRBV12-4 with TRBJ2-1; 9 bases map to TRBD2. V trimming: 6 bases; J trimming: 9 bases; junction bases outside the gene matches: 9. CDR3 length: 14 residues. In DNA, the CDR3 is TGTGCCAGCAGCCTAGCGGGACCTACCGGTGAGCAGTTCTTC. Protein sequence: CASSLAGPTGEQFF.

V gene TRBV5-1 combines with J gene TRBJ1-2; a possible D gene is TRBD1 (5 bases). Trimming pared 3 bases from V and 6 bases from J, leaving 9 bases between. The CDR3 is 12 residues long. Germline V gives CDR1 SGHRS, CDR2 YFSETQ. The CDR3 here is CASSWGRDGYTF. DNA of the CDR3: TGCGCCAGCAGCTGGGGCCGGGATGGCTACACCTTC.

This clonotype came up many times. The chain employs TRBV20-1 and TRBJ1-1, with 11 bases aligning to TRBD1. Germline V gives CDR1 DFQATT, CDR2 SNEGSKA (reference sequence). J lost 6 bases, V lost 5 bases, and 8 bases had no gene match. The CDR3 has 14 residues. The CDR3 region is CSADFPGQGAEAFF. CDR3 in DNA: TGCAGTGCTGACTTTCCGGGACAGGGGGCTGAAGCTTTCTTT.